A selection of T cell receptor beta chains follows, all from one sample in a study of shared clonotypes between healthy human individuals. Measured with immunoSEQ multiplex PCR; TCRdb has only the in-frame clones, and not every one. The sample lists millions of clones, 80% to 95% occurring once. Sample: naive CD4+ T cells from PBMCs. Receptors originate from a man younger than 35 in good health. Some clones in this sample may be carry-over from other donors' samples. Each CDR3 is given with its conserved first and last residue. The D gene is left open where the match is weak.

cdr3_aa: CASSPGTGLGSTF; cdr3_nt: TGTGCCAGCAGCCCGGGGACAGGGTTAGGCAGCACCTTC; v_call: TRBV7-3; j_call: TRBJ1-2; d_call: TRBD1
cdr3_aa: CASSQGATSGVQETQYF; cdr3_nt: TGCGCCAGCAGCCAAGGGGCCACTAGCGGGGTCCAAGAGACCCAGTACTTC; v_call: TRBV4-3; j_call: TRBJ2-5; d_call: TRBD2
cdr3_aa: CASSLAGTSGKETQYF; cdr3_nt: TGTGCCAGCAGCTTGGCCGGGACTAGCGGTAAAGAGACCCAGTACTTC; v_call: TRBV5-8; j_call: TRBJ2-5; d_call: TRBD2
cdr3_aa: CASSPAGLAGGNEQFF; cdr3_nt: TGTGCCAGCTCACCCGCCGGACTAGCGGGCGGCAATGAGCAGTTCTTC; v_call: TRBV18; j_call: TRBJ2-1; d_call: TRBD2
cdr3_aa: CATSRITSGGETQYF; cdr3_nt: TGTGCCACCAGCCGTATTACTAGCGGCGGAGAGACCCAGTACTTC; v_call: TRBV15; j_call: TRBJ2-5; d_call: TRBD2
cdr3_aa: CATSRGLTDTQYF; cdr3_nt: TGTGCCACCAGCAGGGGCCTAACAGATACGCAGTATTTT; v_call: TRBV15; j_call: TRBJ2-3; d_call: .
cdr3_aa: CASSLQGLGANVLTF; cdr3_nt: TGTGCCAGCAGCTTGCAGGGCCTCGGGGCCAACGTCCTGACTTTC; v_call: TRBV5-4; j_call: TRBJ2-6; d_call: .
cdr3_aa: CSVAGSLANEQYF; cdr3_nt: TGCAGCGTTGCCGGGAGTCTTGCTAACGAGCAGTACTTC; v_call: TRBV29-1; j_call: TRBJ2-7; d_call: .
cdr3_aa: CASSSQGNNEQFF; cdr3_nt: TGTGCCAGCAGCTCCCAGGGGAACAATGAGCAGTTCTTC; v_call: TRBV5-4; j_call: TRBJ2-1; d_call: .
cdr3_aa: CASSYRTPNTPGELFF; cdr3_nt: TGTGCCAGCAGCTATAGGACCCCGAATACCCCCGGGGAGCTGTTTTTT; v_call: TRBV7-2; j_call: TRBJ2-2; d_call: .
cdr3_aa: CASSPTGDFVTDTQYF; cdr3_nt: TGCGCCAGCAGCCCAACAGGGGACTTCGTTACAGATACGCAGTATTTT; v_call: TRBV5-1; j_call: TRBJ2-3; d_call: .
cdr3_aa: CASSSFVADTQYF; cdr3_nt: TGCGCCAGCAGCTCTTTCGTGGCAGATACGCAGTATTTT; v_call: TRBV5-1; j_call: TRBJ2-3; d_call: .
cdr3_aa: CASKRGGGNQPQHF; cdr3_nt: TGTGCCAGCAAGAGGGGAGGGGGCAATCAGCCCCAGCATTTT; v_call: TRBV6-1; j_call: TRBJ1-5; d_call: .
cdr3_aa: CATSRARGSSYEQYF; cdr3_nt: TGTGCCACCAGCAGAGCCAGGGGATCCTCCTACGAGCAGTACTTC; v_call: TRBV15; j_call: TRBJ2-7; d_call: .
cdr3_aa: CASSFGGIGQTQYF; cdr3_nt: TGTGCCAGCAGTTTTGGGGGGATCGGGCAGACCCAGTACTTC; v_call: TRBV6-5; j_call: TRBJ2-5; d_call: .
cdr3_aa: CASSTVGTGELFF; cdr3_nt: TGTGCCAGTAGTACCGTAGGGACCGGGGAGCTGTTTTTT; v_call: TRBV19; j_call: TRBJ2-2; d_call: .